The TCR beta chain under discussion was sequenced for a study of blood T cell repertoires in COVID-19. About the study: The United States, Italy and Spain provided the acute and convalescent COVID-19 samples. T cells, B-cell-depleted T cells, or PBMCs provided the cDNA or gDNA that served as material.

Original analysis: Amplifying reference gene primers gave estimates of nucleated cell counts. The repertoire was sequenced with immunoSEQ multiplex PCR; TCRdb's copy has only in-frame clones and lacks some. From that table come the V and J calls and clone size; the DNA was used to work out D and trimming. The sample includes roughly 150,000 clones, around 77% of them seen just once. The source material was peripheral blood. The sequence came from a man aged 70-80 years with acute or convalescent COVID-19.

For the CDR3, the DNA is TGTGCCAGCAGTTACTCGGAGTCTGGCTACACCTTC. Its protein is CASSYSESGYTF. This chain uses TRBV6-6 with TRBJ1-2; D is ambiguous. Trimming cost V 0 bases and J 7 bases, with 6 bases left between them. This CDR3 is built from 12 residues. CDR1 MNHNY and CDR2 SVGAGI come from the germline V gene (reference sequence).